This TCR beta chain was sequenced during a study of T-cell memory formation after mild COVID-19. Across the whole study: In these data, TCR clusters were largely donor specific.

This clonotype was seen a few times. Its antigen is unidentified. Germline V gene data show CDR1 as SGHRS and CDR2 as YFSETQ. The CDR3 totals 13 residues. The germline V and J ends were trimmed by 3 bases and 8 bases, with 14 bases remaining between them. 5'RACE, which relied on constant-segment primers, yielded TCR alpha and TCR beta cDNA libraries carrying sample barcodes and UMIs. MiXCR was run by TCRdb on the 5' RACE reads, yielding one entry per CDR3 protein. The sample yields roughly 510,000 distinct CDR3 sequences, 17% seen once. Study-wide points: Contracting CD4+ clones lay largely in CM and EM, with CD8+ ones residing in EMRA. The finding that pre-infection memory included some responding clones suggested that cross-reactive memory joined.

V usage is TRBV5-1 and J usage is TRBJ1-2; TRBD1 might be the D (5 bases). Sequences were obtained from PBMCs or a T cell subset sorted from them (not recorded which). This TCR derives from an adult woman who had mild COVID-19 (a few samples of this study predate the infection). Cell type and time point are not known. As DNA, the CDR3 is TGCGCCAGCAGCTCGGGGCACTCTGAAGGCTACACCTTC. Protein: CASSSGHSEGYTF.